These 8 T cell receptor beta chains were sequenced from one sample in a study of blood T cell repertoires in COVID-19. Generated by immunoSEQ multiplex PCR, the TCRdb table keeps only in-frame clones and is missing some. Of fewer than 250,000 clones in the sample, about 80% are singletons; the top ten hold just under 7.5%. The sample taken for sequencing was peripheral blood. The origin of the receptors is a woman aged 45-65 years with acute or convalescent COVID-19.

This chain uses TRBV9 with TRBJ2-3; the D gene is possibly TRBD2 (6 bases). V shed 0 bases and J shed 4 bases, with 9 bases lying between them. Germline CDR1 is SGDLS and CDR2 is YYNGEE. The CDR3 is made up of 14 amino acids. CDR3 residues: CASSVAGGSDTQYF. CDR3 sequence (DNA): TGTGCCAGCAGCGTAGCTGGAGGGTCAGATACGCAGTATTTT.

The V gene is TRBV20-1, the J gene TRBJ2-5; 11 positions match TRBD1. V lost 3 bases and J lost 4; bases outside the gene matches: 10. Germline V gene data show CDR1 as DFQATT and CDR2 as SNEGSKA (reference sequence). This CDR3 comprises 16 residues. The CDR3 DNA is TGCAGTGCTAGTAGGACAGGGGGCGCTTGGGGAGAGACCCAGTACTTC. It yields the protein CSASRTGGAWGETQYF.

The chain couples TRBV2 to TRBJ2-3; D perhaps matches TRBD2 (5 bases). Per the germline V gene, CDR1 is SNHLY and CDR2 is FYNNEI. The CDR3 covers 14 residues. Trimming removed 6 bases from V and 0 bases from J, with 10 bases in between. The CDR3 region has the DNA TGTGCCAGCAGGGGCAGGACTAGCACAGATACGCAGTATTTT. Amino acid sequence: CASRGRTSTDTQYF.

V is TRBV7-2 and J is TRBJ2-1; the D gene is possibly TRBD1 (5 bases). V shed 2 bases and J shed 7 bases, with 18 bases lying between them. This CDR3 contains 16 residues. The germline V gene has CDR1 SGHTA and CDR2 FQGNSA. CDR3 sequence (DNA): TGTGCCAGCAGCTTAAGTCCAGGGCTAATATCGAATGAGCAGTTCTTC. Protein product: CASSLSPGLISNEQFF.

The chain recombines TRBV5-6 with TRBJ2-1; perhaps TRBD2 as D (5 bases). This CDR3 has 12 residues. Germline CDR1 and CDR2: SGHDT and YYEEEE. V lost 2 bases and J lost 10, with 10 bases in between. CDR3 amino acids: CASSFNRGEQFF. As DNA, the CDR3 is TGTGCCAGCAGCTTTAATCGGGGAGAGCAGTTCTTC.

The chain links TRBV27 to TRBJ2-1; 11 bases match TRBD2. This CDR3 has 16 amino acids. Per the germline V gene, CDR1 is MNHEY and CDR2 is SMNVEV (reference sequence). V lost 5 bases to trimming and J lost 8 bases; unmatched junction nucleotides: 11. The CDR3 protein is CASSTILAGGPHEQFF. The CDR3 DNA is TGTGCCAGCAGTACAATTTTAGCGGGAGGGCCCCATGAGCAGTTCTTC.

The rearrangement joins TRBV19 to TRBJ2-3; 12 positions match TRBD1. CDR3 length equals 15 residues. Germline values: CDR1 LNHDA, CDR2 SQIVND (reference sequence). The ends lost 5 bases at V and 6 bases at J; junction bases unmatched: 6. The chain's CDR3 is CASSGRDRGLDTQYF. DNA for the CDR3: TGTGCCAGTAGTGGCCGGGACAGGGGGCTTGATACGCAGTATTTT. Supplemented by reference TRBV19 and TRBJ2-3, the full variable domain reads DGGITQSPKYLFRKEGQNVTLSCEQNLNHDAMYWYRQDPGQGLRLIYYSQIVNDFQKGDIAEGYSVSREKKESFPLTVTSAQKNPTAFYLCASSGRDRGLDTQYFGPGTRLTVL.

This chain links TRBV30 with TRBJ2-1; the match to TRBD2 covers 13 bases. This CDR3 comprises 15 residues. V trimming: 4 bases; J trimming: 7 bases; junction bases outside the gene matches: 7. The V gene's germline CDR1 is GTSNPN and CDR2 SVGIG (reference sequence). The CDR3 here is CAWTPGLAGANEQFF. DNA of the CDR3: TGTGCCTGGACCCCCGGACTAGCGGGAGCAAATGAGCAGTTCTTC.